This T cell receptor (beta chain) was recovered during a study of CD8 T cells in Susac syndrome (dated by TCRdb to between 2018 and 2020). Context from the whole study: Whether CD8+ T cell activation and differentiation in Susac syndrome was antigen driven was tested using repertoire sequencing. On the study overall, not on this receptor specifically: The TCR sequencing and HLA analysis was acknowledged to have included a relatively small number of individuals.

A word on this clonotype: Its antigen remains unidentified. No qualities accompany the bases; no much larger clone lies one base away.

High-throughput TCR beta sequencing profiled peripheral blood CD8+ and CD4+ T cells from healthy donors, Susac syndrome patients and multiple sclerosis patients. The multiple sclerosis controls were treatment-naive patients who had stable or active relapsing-remitting disease and met the revised McDonald criteria. Bulk CD8+ and CD4+ T cells were purified magnetically by negative isolation, whereas CD8+ TEMRA cells were enriched by FACS. Blood was collected in EDTA tubes and processed within 24 hours, with PBMCs isolated through density gradient centrifugation. PBMCs intended for TCR sequencing were frozen in liquid nitrogen and were later thawed in a 37 degrees C water bath. Purity of sorted or isolated CD4+, CD8+ and CD8+ TEMRA cells was at least 90%. V and J lose 3 bases and 3 bases, and a span of 12 bases separates them. From the cysteine up to the phenylalanine, the CDR3 has a length of 16 residues. CDR3 DNA is the only sequence kept; it has 48 bases, read in frame from the first base. The germline V gene specifies MNHEY as CDR1 and SVGEGT as CDR2.

RNA was extracted using the RNeasy kit, and roughly 0.45 to 1 microgram was reverse transcribed with random hexamers. The immunoSEQ multiplex PCR assay, which covers 54 Vbeta and 13 Jbeta segments, was used to amplify TCR beta CDR3 regions. PCR amplification bias was corrected by using a synthetic template baseline for primer optimization and computational correction. The authors' analysis ran thus. Only productive sequences were kept, with reads annotated to V, D and J genes according to IMGT and analyzed in immunoSEQ Analyzer. Clonality was calculated as one minus the Shannon entropy normalized by log2 of the number of productive unique sequences. Public and private clones were assessed among the 100 most prevalent clones of each patient and control. A clone was defined as Susac-specific if it was absent from the healthy and MS cohorts, from roughly 1,000 published viral clones and from other ImmuneACCESS disease sequences. TCRdb ran its own pipeline on the public reads, namely fastp trimming at Q25 and MiXCR clone calling, and kept in-frame beta chains. Each record represents a unique CDR3 protein, reported with the most common genes and DNA among its rows. In this record, the V and J calls reflect TCRdb's handling and not the investigators' own analysis. Counted in this sample were under 250,000 distinct CDR3 sequences; 85% to 95% of them appeared once. The top ten clones comprise around 0.07% of the sample.

The chain uses TRBV6-2 or TRBV6-3 and TRBJ2-6; the D gene cannot be resolved beyond TRBD1 or TRBD2, each matching 6 bases. The sequenced sample was CD4+ T cells from PBMCs. The clonotype was recovered from a human donor with multiple sclerosis. The nucleotides read TGTGCCAGCAGTTATTGGGGGGCGAGTGGGGCCAACGTCCTGACTTTC. This sequence encodes CASSYWGASGANVLTF.